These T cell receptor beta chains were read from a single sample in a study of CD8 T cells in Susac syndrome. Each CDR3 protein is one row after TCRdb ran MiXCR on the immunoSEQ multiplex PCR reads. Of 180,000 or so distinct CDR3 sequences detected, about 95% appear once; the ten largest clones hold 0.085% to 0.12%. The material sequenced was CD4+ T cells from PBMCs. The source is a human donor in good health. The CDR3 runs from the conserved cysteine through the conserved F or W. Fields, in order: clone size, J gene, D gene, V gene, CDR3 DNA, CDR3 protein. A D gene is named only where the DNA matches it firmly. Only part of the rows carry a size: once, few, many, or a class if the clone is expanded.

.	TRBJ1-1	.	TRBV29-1	TGCAGCGTTAATATGAACACTGAAGCTTTCTTT	CSVNMNTEAFF
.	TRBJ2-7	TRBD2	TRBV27	TGTGCCAGCAGTTTACTAGCGGGAGTGACCTACGAGCAGTACTTC	CASSLLAGVTYEQYF
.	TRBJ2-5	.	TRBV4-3	TGCGCCAGCAGCCAAGATCTACAATGGGGTGAGACCCAGTACTTC	CASSQDLQWGETQYF
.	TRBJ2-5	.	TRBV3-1	TGTGCCAGCAGCCAAGTGTCTAGTGGGGAGACCCAGTACTTC	CASSQVSSGETQYF
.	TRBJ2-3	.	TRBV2	TGTGCCAGCGGAGCAGGGCGCGGTACGCAGTATTTT	CASGAGRGTQYF
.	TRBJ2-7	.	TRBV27	TGTGCCAGCAGTTTCACGGGAACCTACGAGCAGTACTTC	CASSFTGTYEQYF
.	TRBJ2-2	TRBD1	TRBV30	TGTGCCTGGAGCCCCCCGGACAGGGCATACACCGGGGAGCTGTTTTTT	CAWSPPDRAYTGELFF
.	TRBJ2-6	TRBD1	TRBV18	TGTGCCAGCTCTACGACAGGGTCCGGGGCCAACGTCCTGACTTTC	CASSTTGSGANVLTF
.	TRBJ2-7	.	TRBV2	TGTGCCACCGTCGAGGCCTACGAGCAGTACTTC	CATVEAYEQYF
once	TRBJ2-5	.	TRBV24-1	TGTGCCACCAGTGATCGCCGGGGACCCCAAGAGACCCAGTACTTC	CATSDRRGPQETQYF
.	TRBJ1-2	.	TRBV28	TGTGCCAGCAGCACCAGGGTCACCGGGGGTGGCTACACCTTC	CASSTRVTGGGYTF
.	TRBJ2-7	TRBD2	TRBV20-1	TGCAGTGCTAGCGGGAGGGCCTGGCATGACTCCTACGAGCAGTACTTC	CSASGRAWHDSYEQYF
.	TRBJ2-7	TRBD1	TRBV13	TGTGCCAGCAGCGCCGAAAGTTCTGGGACAGGGGGCTCCGAGCAGTACTTC	CASSAESSGTGGSEQYF
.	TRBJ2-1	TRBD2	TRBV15	TGTGCCACCAGCAGAGGGGATAGCGCGGGAGGCTACAATGAGCAGTTCTTC	CATSRGDSAGGYNEQFF